These 28 T cell receptor beta chains share one sample of origin, sequenced in a study of human T cells and chemical hapten exposure. The time point here: healthy volunteer bleed at 2 weeks. The authors' total RNA extraction used unfractionated whole blood. TCRdb independently ran MiXCR on the RACE reads; one entry per CDR3 protein. This table has 130,000 or so distinct CDR3 sequences, around 8.3% appearing once. The sequenced sample consisted of whole blood. The source of these receptors is a male donor in good health. Some clones in this sample may be carry-over from other donors' samples.

This clonotype showed up just a few times. V usage is TRBV4-2 and J usage is TRBJ1-1; perhaps TRBD1 as D (6 bases). The ends were cut back, 0 bases at V and 4 bases at J, with 12 bases in the middle. Germline CDR1 is LGHNA and CDR2 is YNFKEQ. The CDR3 has 15 residues. CDR3 bases: TGTGCCAGCAGCCAAGATGTAACAGGGAGCACTGAAGCTTTCTTT. This codes for CASSQDVTGSTEAFF.

This clonotype was detected many times. The V call is TRBV27, the J call TRBJ1-5; the match to TRBD1 covers 7 bases. CDR3 size: 18 residues. Looked up from germline, CDR1 is MNHEY and CDR2 is SMNVEV (reference sequence). J gave up 4 bases and V 2 bases, and 14 bases lay outside the gene matches. CDR3 coding DNA: TGTGCCAGCAGTTTACGAGTTCCCGGGACAGTCGAGAATCAGCCCCAGCATTTT. Encoded protein: CASSLRVPGTVENQPQHF.

The chain recombines TRBV7-9 with TRBJ2-7, with no clear D. The CDR3 runs 14 residues. The V gene's germline CDR1 is SEHNR and CDR2 FQNEAQ (reference sequence). Deletions cut 6 bases from V and 4 bases from J, with 16 bases between. The CDR3 nucleotides are TGTGCCAGCAGTTTCTCCCCCTTAGGTTACGAGCAGTACTTC. Translation: CASSFSPLGYEQYF.

This chain links TRBV13 with TRBJ2-1; possibly TRBD1 or TRBD2 for D (5 bases each). Germline V lookup: CDR1 PRHDT, CDR2 FYEKMQ (reference sequence). The ends were cut back, 1 base at V and 0 bases at J, with 10 bases in the middle. This CDR3 comprises 16 residues. The CDR3 is CASSLDWGSSYNEQFF. Written as DNA, the CDR3 is TGTGCCAGCAGCTTAGACTGGGGGAGCTCCTACAATGAGCAGTTCTTC.

There are a few counts of this clonotype. The chain uses TRBV2 and TRBJ1-1; no clear D gene. Germline V lookup: CDR1 SNHLY, CDR2 FYNNEI. V dropped 1 base and J dropped 7 bases, with 19 bases sitting between them. This CDR3 is 16 amino acids long. For the CDR3, the DNA is TGTGCCAGCAGTGAAGAGATTATGGGCCTTTCGTTTGAAGCTTTCTTT. This codes for CASSEEIMGLSFEAFF.

The chain carries TRBV29-1 and TRBJ1-1; the D is unclear. Germline CDR1 reads SQVTM; CDR2 reads ANQGSEA. Deletions cut 5 bases from V and 4 bases from J, with 8 bases between. This CDR3 is built from 11 residues. For the CDR3, the DNA is TGCAGCGTTAGTCGACCCACTGAAGCTTTCTTT. The encoded protein is CSVSRPTEAFF.

This sequence joins TRBV6-2 or TRBV6-3 and TRBJ2-2; D remains unclear. The germline gives CDR1 MNHEY, CDR2 SVGEGT. The V gene lost 9 bases and the J gene lost 4 bases, with 18 bases spanning the gap. This CDR3 spans 15 amino acids. The CDR3 DNA follows: TGTGCCAGTTCGTCTGGCGGCGGCCCCACCGGGGAGCTGTTTTTT. It is translated as CASSSGGGPTGELFF.

The chain combines TRBV10-3 with TRBJ2-5, with 8 bases fitting TRBD1. The CDR3 extends over 15 amino acids. The germline V gene encodes CDR1 ENHRY and CDR2 SYGVKD. Germline trimming cut 4 bases from V and 1 base from J; bases unmatched to any gene: 5. This CDR3 reads CAISAQDRAQETQYF. The CDR3 DNA reads TGTGCCATCAGTGCACAGGACAGGGCCCAAGAGACCCAGTACTTC.

This clonotype turned up a few times. The chain recombines TRBV4-3 with TRBJ2-3, with a tentative D call TRBD1 (6 bases). CDR1 is LGHNA and CDR2 is YSLEER in the germline V gene. With 0 bases removed from V and 4 bases from J, the gap between germline ends came to 17 bases. The CDR3 consists of 17 residues. CDR3 region: CASSQDSKPGQPDTQYF. DNA for the CDR3: TGCGCCAGCAGCCAAGATTCGAAGCCTGGACAGCCAGATACGCAGTATTTT.

The chain joins TRBV7-3 to TRBJ2-3; 13 bases match TRBD2. From germline, CDR1 is SGHTA and CDR2 FQGTGA. There are 16 residues in the CDR3. J was trimmed by 2 bases and V by 4 bases; bases with no gene match: 3. The CDR3 DNA is TGTGCCAGCAGCTCCGGGACTAGCGGGGCCACAGATACGCAGTATTTT. This gives the protein CASSSGTSGATDTQYF.

This clonotype showed up many times. This chain joins TRBV29-1 and TRBJ1-1; 8 bases map to TRBD1. Germline CDR1 reads SQVTM; CDR2 reads ANQGSEA. This CDR3 region has 13 residues. V was clipped by 3 bases and J by 8 bases; unmatched bases: 8. The CDR3 region is CSVEVGDRPEAFF. The CDR3 DNA follows: TGCAGCGTTGAGGTGGGGGACAGGCCCGAAGCTTTCTTT.

This chain connects TRBV7-2 to TRBJ1-1, with D unresolved. CDR3 length: 13 amino acids. CDR1 is SGHTA, CDR2 FQGNSA, per germline. Trimming pared 2 bases from V and 3 bases from J, leaving 7 bases between. CDR3 DNA sequence: TGTGCCAGCAGCTTAATGAAGGACACTGAAGCTTTCTTT. Translation gives CASSLMKDTEAFF.

J is TRBJ1-1 and V is TRBV7-2; weak D call: TRBD1 (5 bases). CDR1 SGHTA and CDR2 FQGNSA come from the germline V gene. V was cut by 5 bases and J by 1 base, with 14 bases left in between. The CDR3 totals 15 residues. The CDR3 DNA reads TGTGCCAGCAGCGCCGCGGGACCCGGGAACACTGAAGCTTTCTTT. Its translation is CASSAAGPGNTEAFF.

This clonotype was picked up many times. CDR3 in DNA: TGCGCCAGCAGCCAAGGGACACTTAACTATGGCTACACCTTC. It codes for CASSQGTLNYGYTF. V usage is TRBV4-1 and J usage is TRBJ1-2, with D possibly matching TRBD1 (5 bases). The V and J ends lost 1 base and 1 base respectively, with 7 bases between them. The CDR3 runs 14 residues. From germline, CDR1 is MGHRA and CDR2 YSYEKL.

CDR3 in amino acids: CASSFRTSGVYNEQFF. In DNA form, the CDR3 reads TGTGCCAGCAGTTTTCGGACTAGCGGGGTATACAATGAGCAGTTCTTC. The chain links TRBV27 to TRBJ2-1, with 12 bases lining up with TRBD2. Trimming removed 3 bases from V and 4 bases from J; junction bases left unmatched: 4. The CDR3 runs to 16 residues. Germline V gives CDR1 MNHEY, CDR2 SMNVEV (reference sequence).

This clonotype was found a few times. The chain has TRBV29-1 and TRBJ1-1; D is perhaps TRBD1 (6 bases). The CDR3 consists of 13 residues. Germline assignment: CDR1 SQVTM and CDR2 ANQGSEA. Trimming left V 2 bases short and J 3 bases short, with 10 bases between. The CDR3 loop reads CSVERGVYTEAFF. The DNA for the CDR3 is TGCAGCGTTGAAAGGGGGGTCTACACTGAAGCTTTCTTT.

This clonotype has just a few counts. CDR3 in DNA: TGTGCCAGCAGTGACAGGGGAGGAGGTGAAAAACTGTTTTTT. Protein product: CASSDRGGGEKLFF. The chain has TRBV6-1 and TRBJ1-4; D is possibly TRBD1 (6 bases). Germline V gene lookup returns CDR1 MNHNS and CDR2 SASEGT. The CDR3 covers 14 residues. Trimming shortened V by 3 bases and J by 7 bases, and 12 bases separated the two germline ends.

This clonotype appeared a few times. V and J are TRBV5-1 and TRBJ2-7; 7 bases are shared with TRBD2. V lost 1 base to trimming and J lost 6 bases; unmatched junction nucleotides: 4. Germline CDR1 reads SGHRS; CDR2 reads YFSETQ. CDR3 size: 13 residues. The CDR3 sequence: CASSLRGDVEQYF. CDR3 sequence (DNA): TGCGCCAGCAGCTTGCGGGGGGATGTCGAGCAGTACTTC.

This clonotype was seen repeatedly, ten times or more. The V call is TRBV10-2, the J call TRBJ1-4, with D perhaps matching TRBD1 (5 bases). The germline V gene has CDR1 WSHSY and CDR2 SAAADI. This CDR3 spans 13 amino acids. V was clipped by 4 bases and J by 7 bases, with 10 bases between them. DNA for the CDR3: TGCGCCAGCAGTGTTGGGGGAAGTGAAAAACTGTTTTTT. This gives the protein CASSVGGSEKLFF.

This rearrangement joins TRBV2 to TRBJ2-1; no definite D call. The CDR3 is made up of 11 amino acids. V was shortened by 7 bases and J by 4 bases, with 5 bases between the two germline ends. Germline loops: CDR1 SNHLY, CDR2 FYNNEI. In DNA, the CDR3 is TGTGCCAGCACTATTTACAATGAGCAGTTCTTC. Translated: CASTIYNEQFF.

This clonotype came up many times. This chain connects TRBV2 to TRBJ2-3; D may be TRBD1 (5 bases). CDR3 length: 15 residues. V lost 4 bases, J lost 4 bases, and 15 bases lay in between. Germline CDR1 reads SNHLY; CDR2 reads FYNNEI. DNA of the CDR3: TGTGCCAGCAGTGTAATGGGGCAGGCCCCAGATACGCAGTATTTT. Translated: CASSVMGQAPDTQYF.

This clonotype was counted ten times or more. V usage is TRBV19 and J usage is TRBJ1-5; D is unresolved. This CDR3 is built from 14 residues. Trimming stripped 3 bases from V and 7 bases from J, with 13 bases between. Germline CDR1 and CDR2: LNHDA and SQIVND (reference sequence). This CDR3 is CASSIGPSHQPQHF. The CDR3 bases are TGTGCCAGTAGTATCGGACCCTCCCACCAGCCCCAGCATTTT.

This clonotype appeared a few times. This chain joins TRBV12-3 or TRBV12-4 and TRBJ2-1, with 7 bases matching TRBD1. Trimming removed 2 bases from V and 1 base from J; junction bases left unmatched: 11. This CDR3 has 18 residues. The CDR3 sequence: CASSLNRGPPLSYNEQFF. CDR3 nucleotides: TGTGCCAGCAGTTTAAACAGGGGCCCCCCATTGTCCTACAATGAGCAGTTCTTC.

This clonotype was seen ten or more times. The chain uses TRBV12-3 or TRBV12-4 and TRBJ2-7, with 11 bases that match TRBD2. The CDR3 is 15 residues long. Trimming took 4 bases from V and 3 from J; bases not matched to a gene: 5. The CDR3 is CASSSTSGSIYEQYF. The CDR3 nucleotides are TGTGCCAGCAGTTCAACTAGCGGGAGTATCTACGAGCAGTACTTC.

This chain connects TRBV5-1 to TRBJ2-1; D is perhaps TRBD1 or TRBD2 (5 bases each). Germline CDR1 and CDR2: SGHRS and YFSETQ. V was clipped by 3 bases and J by 7 bases, with 17 bases between them. This CDR3 contains 15 residues. CDR3 coding DNA: TGCGCCAGCAGCTGGGGACCGGACGGAGGAAATGAGCAGTTCTTC. This encodes CASSWGPDGGNEQFF.

Many counts were recorded for this clonotype. The chain recombines TRBV20-1 with TRBJ2-2; D gene ambiguous. The germline gives CDR1 DFQATT, CDR2 SNEGSKA (reference sequence). The CDR3 runs 13 residues. Trimming removed 3 bases at V and 6 bases at J, with 11 bases between. Here the CDR3 DNA reads TGCAGTGCTAGTACTGGCGATTCCGGGGAGCTGTTTTTT. Translating it yields CSASTGDSGELFF.

The chain has TRBV29-1 and TRBJ1-1; TRBD1 aligns across 10 bases. The V and J ends lost 1 base and 1 base, in that order; junction bases with no gene match: 3. This CDR3 contains 15 residues. Per germline, CDR1 SQVTM and CDR2 ANQGSEA. The CDR3 region is CSVEGQGAGNTEAFF. The CDR3 DNA reads TGCAGCGTTGAAGGACAGGGGGCTGGGAACACTGAAGCTTTCTTT.

J is TRBJ1-1 and V is TRBV6-2 or TRBV6-3, with a possible D match to TRBD1 (5 bases). This CDR3 region has 15 residues. Germline V gene lookup returns CDR1 MNHEY and CDR2 SVGEGT. Trimming stripped 6 bases from V and 1 base from J, with 15 bases between. The CDR3 sequence is CASRLYAGANTEAFF. The CDR3 bases are TGTGCCAGCAGACTCTACGCCGGGGCGAACACTGAAGCTTTCTTT.